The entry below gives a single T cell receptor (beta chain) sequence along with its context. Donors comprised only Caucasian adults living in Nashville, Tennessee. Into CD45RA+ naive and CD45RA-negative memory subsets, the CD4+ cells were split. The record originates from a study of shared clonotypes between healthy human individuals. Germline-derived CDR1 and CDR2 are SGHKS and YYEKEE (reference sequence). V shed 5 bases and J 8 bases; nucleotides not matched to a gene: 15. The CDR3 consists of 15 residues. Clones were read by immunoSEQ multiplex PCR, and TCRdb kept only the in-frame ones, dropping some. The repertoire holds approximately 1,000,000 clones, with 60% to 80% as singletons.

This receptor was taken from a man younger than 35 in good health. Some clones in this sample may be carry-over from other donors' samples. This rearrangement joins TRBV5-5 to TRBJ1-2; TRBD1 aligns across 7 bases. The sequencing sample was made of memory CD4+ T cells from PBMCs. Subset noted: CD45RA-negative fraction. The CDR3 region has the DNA TGTGCCAGCAGTCCACCGGGACAGACACCCGGCGGCTACACCTTC. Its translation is CASSPPGQTPGGYTF.